This T cell receptor beta chain stems from a study of cytomegalovirus exposure and HLA in healthy donors. In the PCR, 60 Vbeta and 13 Jbeta primers were used. Method: immunoSEQ multiplex PCR; TCRdb's copy keeps in-frame clones and lacks some. The sample has 150,000 to 200,000 clones, about 80% seen once; the top ten hold approximately 1%. As for this clone: Its cognate antigen is unknown.

Study-wide points: There were some V segments, including TRBV6-2 and TRBV6-3, excluded as indistinguishable. As was reported, the HLA-A and HLA-B alleles of most subjects were accurately predicted from TCR beta sequences. No immune exposure information besides CMV serostatus was available.

The CDR3 loop spans 15 amino acids. The clonotype was recovered from a woman aged 40 to 49 in good health and CMV-seronegative. Sequencing used PBMCs. The rearrangement links TRBV1 to TRBJ2-3; the D call in the table, TRBD2, was not verified against the DNA. TRBV1 counts as a pseudogene. Written as DNA, the CDR3 is TGCACCAGCAGCCCCATGGCAGCGGGAACAGATACGCAGTATTTT. Its protein product is CTSSPMAAGTDTQYF.